The entry that follows covers one T cell receptor (beta chain) sequence. Profiled with immunoSEQ multiplex PCR; TCRdb holds only in-frame clones, not every one. This sample has around 170,000 clones, with under 85% found just once. This entry comes from a study of blood T cell repertoires in COVID-19. Across the study: The analysed material was cDNA or gDNA that came from T cells, B-cell-depleted T cells, or PBMCs.

V gave up 8 bases and J gave up 5 bases; unmatched junction bases: 8. Germline CDR1 and CDR2: SNHLY and FYNNEI. There are 13 residues in the CDR3. Source material: peripheral blood. The TCR comes from a woman aged 70-85 years with COVID-19, enrolled during active disease. This rearrangement joins TRBV2 to TRBJ2-7, with 8 bases fitting TRBD1. CDR3 loop: CASAGTGGNEQYF. The DNA for the CDR3 is TGTGCCAGCGCCGGGACAGGAGGTAACGAGCAGTACTTC.